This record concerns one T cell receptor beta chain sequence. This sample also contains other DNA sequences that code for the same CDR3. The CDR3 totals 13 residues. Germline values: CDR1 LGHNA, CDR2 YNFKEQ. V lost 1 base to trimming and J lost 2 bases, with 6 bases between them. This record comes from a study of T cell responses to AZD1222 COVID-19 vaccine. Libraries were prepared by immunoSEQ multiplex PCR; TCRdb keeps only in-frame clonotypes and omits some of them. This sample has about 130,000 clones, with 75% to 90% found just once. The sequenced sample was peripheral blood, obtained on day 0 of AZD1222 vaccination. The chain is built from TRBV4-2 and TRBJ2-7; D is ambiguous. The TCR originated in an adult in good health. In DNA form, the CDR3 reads TGTGCCAGCAGCCAAGCCCCAGCCTACGAGCAGTACTTC. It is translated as CASSQAPAYEQYF.